A selection of T cell receptor beta chains follows, all from one sample in a study of shared clonotypes between healthy human individuals. The data were produced by immunoSEQ multiplex PCR, yet TCRdb's version contains in-frame clones alone and is incomplete. The sample shows about 1.9 million clones, over 85% of them seen only once. The sequencing sample was made of naive CD8+ T cells from PBMCs. The receptors were gathered from a man in his late teens or twenties in good health. Some clones in this sample may be carry-over from other donors' samples. The CDR3 runs from the conserved cysteine through the conserved F or W. Fields, in order: V gene, clone size, D gene, J gene, CDR3 DNA, CDR3 protein. A D gene is named only where the DNA matches it firmly. Not every row has a clone size; where given, it reads once, few, many or a size class.

>TRBV19|.|.|TRBJ2-7
TGTGCCAGTAGTATGGGACGCGAGCAGTACTTC
CASSMGREQYF
>TRBV18|.|.|TRBJ2-2
TGTGCCAGCTCACCCGCCGGGGAGCTGTTTTTT
CASSPAGELFF
>TRBV29-1|few|.|TRBJ1-2
TGCAGCGTTAAGGAGGGGATCTATGGCTACACCTTC
CSVKEGIYGYTF
>TRBV5-6|.|.|TRBJ2-2
TGTGCCAGCAGCCAAAAACCCCTGACAGTCAACACCGGGGAGCTGTTTTTT
CASSQKPLTVNTGELFF
>TRBV5-1|.|.|TRBJ2-1
TGCGCCAGCAGCTTGCGCCTAGCGAGCTCCTACAATGAGCAGTTCTTC
CASSLRLASSYNEQFF
>TRBV4-1|.|.|TRBJ2-1
TGCGCCAGCAGCAGCCCAGGGCCGGCTGAGCAGTTCTTC
CASSSPGPAEQFF
>TRBV28|.|.|TRBJ2-7
TGTGCCAGCAGTTTTAACGTACCCGAGCAGTACTTC
CASSFNVPEQYF
>TRBV14|.|.|TRBJ2-3
TGTGCCAGCAGCCAAGCGGCCAGAAGCACAGATACGCAGTATTTT
CASSQAARSTDTQYF
>TRBV10-3|.|.|TRBJ1-2
TGTGCCATCAGTGACCCCTATGGCTACACCTTC
CAISDPYGYTF
>TRBV9|.|.|TRBJ2-1
TGTGCCAGCAGCGTAGATGACGGGAGAGGGTGGGCTGAGCAGTTCTTC
CASSVDDGRGWAEQFF
>TRBV6-1|.|.|TRBJ1-1
TGTGCCAGCAGTGGCCGCGCGGGACCCACAGCGGCCGAAGCTTTCTTT
CASSGRAGPTAAEAFF
>TRBV19|.|TRBD2|TRBJ2-1
TGTGCCAGTAGTAATTGGGCTAGCGGGAACTACAATGAGCAGTTCTTC
CASSNWASGNYNEQFF
>TRBV10-3|.|TRBD2|TRBJ2-5
TGTGCCATCAGTGGGGCCCAGCGGGATCAAGAGACCCAGTACTTC
CAISGAQRDQETQYF
>TRBV27|.|TRBD1|TRBJ1-5
TGTGCCAGCAGTTTATTATACAGGGGTGGGGGCAATCAGCCCCAGCATTTT
CASSLLYRGGGNQPQHF
>TRBV6-1|.|.|TRBJ1-1
TGTGCCAGCAGTGATCCCGGGGAAGCTTTCTTT
CASSDPGEAFF
>TRBV28|once|.|TRBJ2-7
TGTGCCAGCAGTTTATCGGGGCTCCCCCACGAGCAGTACTTC
CASSLSGLPHEQYF
>TRBV7-3|.|.|TRBJ2-1
TGTGCCAGCAGCTTAGGTTGGACTGCTTACAATGAGCAGTTCTTC
CASSLGWTAYNEQFF
>TRBV2|.|.|TRBJ1-1
TGTGCCAGCAGTGAAGCTATGGGAAACCTTGAAGCTTTCTTT
CASSEAMGNLEAFF
>TRBV15|.|.|TRBJ2-6
TGTGCCTCCAGGGCTCGTGGGGCCAACGTCCTGACTTTC
CASRARGANVLTF
>TRBV7-9|.|.|TRBJ2-7
TGTGCCAGCAGCTTAGCCGAGGCCTGGGGCTCCGAGCAGTACTTC
CASSLAEAWGSEQYF